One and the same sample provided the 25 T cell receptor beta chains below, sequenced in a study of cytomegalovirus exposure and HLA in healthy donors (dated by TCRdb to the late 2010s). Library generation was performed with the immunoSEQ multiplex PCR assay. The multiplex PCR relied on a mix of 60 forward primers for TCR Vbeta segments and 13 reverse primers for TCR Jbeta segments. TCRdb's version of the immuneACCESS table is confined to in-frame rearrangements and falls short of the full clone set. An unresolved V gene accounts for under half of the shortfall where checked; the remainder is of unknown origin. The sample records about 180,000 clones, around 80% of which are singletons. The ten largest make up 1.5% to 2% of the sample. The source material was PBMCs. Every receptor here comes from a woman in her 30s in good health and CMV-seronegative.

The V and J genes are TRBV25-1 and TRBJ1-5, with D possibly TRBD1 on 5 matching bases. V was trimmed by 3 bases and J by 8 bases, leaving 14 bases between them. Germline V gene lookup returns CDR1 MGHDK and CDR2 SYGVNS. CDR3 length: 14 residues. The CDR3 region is CASSDLDSSEPQHF. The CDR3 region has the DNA TGTGCCAGCAGTGACCTAGACAGTAGTGAGCCCCAGCATTTT.

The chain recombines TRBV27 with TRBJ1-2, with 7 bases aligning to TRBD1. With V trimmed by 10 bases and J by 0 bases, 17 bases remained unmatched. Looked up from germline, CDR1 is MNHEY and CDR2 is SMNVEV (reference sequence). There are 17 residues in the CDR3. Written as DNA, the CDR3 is TGTGCCACCCTCCCCCGGACAGGCTTTCAAGCTAACTATGGCTACACCTTC. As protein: CATLPRTGFQANYGYTF.

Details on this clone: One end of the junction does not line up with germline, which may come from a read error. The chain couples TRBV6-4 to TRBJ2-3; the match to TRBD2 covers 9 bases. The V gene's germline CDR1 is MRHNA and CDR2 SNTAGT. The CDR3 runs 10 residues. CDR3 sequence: CASRRAGGDF. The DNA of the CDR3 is TGTGCCAGCCGCAGGGCGGGGGGGGATTTT.

The CDR3 loop reads CSVDRDSDTQYF. CDR3 nucleotides: TGCAGCGTGGACAGGGATTCAGATACGCAGTATTTT. This chain connects TRBV29-1 to TRBJ2-3; TRBD1 aligns across 8 bases. The CDR3 is 12 amino acids. From germline, CDR1 is SQVTM and CDR2 ANQGSEA. Trimming removed 6 bases from V and 4 bases from J; junction bases left unmatched: 3.

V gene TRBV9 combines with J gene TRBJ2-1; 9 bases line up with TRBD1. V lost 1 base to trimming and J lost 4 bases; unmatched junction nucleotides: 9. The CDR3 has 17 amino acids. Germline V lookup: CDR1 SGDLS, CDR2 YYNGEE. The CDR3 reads CASSVHPGTGSYNEQFF. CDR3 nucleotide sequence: TGTGCCAGCAGCGTACACCCCGGGACAGGGTCTTACAATGAGCAGTTCTTC. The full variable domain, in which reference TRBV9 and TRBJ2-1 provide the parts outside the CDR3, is DSGVTQTPKHLITATGQRVTLRCSPRSGDLSVYWYQQSLDQGLQFLIQYYNGEERAKGNILERFSAQQFPDLHSELNLSSLELGDSALYFCASSVHPGTGSYNEQFFGPGTRLTVL.

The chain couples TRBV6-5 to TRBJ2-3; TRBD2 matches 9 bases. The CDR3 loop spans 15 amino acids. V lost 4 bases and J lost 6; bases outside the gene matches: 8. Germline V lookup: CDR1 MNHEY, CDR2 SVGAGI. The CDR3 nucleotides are TGTGCCAGCAGTTTCATAGCGGGGGCAGGGGATACGCAGTATTTT. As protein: CASSFIAGAGDTQYF.

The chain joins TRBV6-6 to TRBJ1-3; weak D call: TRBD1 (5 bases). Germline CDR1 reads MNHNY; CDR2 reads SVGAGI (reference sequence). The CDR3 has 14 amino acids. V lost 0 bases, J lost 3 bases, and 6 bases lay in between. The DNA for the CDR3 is TGTGCCAGCAGTTACTCCCAGGGTGGAAACACCATATATTTT. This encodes CASSYSQGGNTIYF.

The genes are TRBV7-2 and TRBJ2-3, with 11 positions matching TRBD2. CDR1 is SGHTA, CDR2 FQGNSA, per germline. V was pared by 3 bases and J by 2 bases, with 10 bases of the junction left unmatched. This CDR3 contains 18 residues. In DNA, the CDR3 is TGTGCCAGCAGCTTTTGGGTTTCTAGCGGGGGGCCCACAGATACGCAGTATTTT. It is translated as CASSFWVSSGGPTDTQYF. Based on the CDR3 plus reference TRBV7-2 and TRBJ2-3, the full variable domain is GAGVSQSPSNKVTEKGKDVELRCDPISGHTALYWYRQSLGQGLEFLIYFQGNSAPDKSGLPSDRFSAERTGGSVSTLTIQRTQQEDSAVYLCASSFWVSSGGPTDTQYFGPGTRLTVL.

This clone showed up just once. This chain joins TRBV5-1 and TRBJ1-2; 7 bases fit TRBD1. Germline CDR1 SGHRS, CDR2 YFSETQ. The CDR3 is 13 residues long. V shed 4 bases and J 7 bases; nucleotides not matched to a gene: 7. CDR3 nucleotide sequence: TGCGCCAGCAGCCACGAACAGGGGCTTGGCTACACCTTC. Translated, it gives CASSHEQGLGYTF. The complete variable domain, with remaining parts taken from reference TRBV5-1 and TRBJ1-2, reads KAGVTQTPRYLIKTRGQQVTLSCSPISGHRSVSWYQQTPGQGLQFLFEYFSETQRNKGNFPGRFSGRQFSNSRSEMNVSTLELGDSALYLCASSHEQGLGYTFGSGTRLTVV.

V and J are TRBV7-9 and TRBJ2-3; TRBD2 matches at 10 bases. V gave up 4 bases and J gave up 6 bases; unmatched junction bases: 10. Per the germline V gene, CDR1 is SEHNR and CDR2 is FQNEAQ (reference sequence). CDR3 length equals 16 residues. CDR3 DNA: TGTGCCAGCAGCTCCCGACGGGGACTAGCGTGGGATACGCAGTATTTT. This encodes CASSSRRGLAWDTQYF.

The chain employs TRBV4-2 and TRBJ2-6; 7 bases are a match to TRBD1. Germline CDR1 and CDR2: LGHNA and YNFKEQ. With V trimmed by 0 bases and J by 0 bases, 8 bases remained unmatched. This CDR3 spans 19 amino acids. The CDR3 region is CASSQDATGLPSGANVLTF. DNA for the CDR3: TGTGCCAGCAGCCAAGATGCGACAGGGTTACCCTCTGGGGCCAACGTCCTGACTTTC.

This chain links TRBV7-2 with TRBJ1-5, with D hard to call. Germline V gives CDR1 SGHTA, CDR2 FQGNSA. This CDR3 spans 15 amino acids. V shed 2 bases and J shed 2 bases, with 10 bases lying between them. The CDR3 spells CASSLLQRGNQPQHF. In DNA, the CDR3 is TGTGCCAGCAGCTTACTTCAGAGGGGCAATCAGCCCCAGCATTTT.

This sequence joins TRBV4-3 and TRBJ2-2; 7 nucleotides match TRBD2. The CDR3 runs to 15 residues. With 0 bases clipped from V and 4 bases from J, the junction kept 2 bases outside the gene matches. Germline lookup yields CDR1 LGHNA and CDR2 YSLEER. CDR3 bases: TGCGCCAGCAGCCAAGAGCGGGGGATCACCGGGGAGCTGTTTTTT. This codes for CASSQERGITGELFF.

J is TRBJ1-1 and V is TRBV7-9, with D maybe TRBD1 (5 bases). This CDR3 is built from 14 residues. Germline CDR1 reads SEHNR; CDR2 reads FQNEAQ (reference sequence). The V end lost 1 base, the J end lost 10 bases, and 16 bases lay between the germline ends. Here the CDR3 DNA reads TGTGCCAGCAGCTTAGTCACGGCGGGGGGGGGAGCTTTCTTT. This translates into CASSLVTAGGGAFF.

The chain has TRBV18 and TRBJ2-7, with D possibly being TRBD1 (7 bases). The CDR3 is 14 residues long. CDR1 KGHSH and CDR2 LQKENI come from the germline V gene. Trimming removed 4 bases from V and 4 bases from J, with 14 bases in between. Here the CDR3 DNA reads TGTGCCAGCTCACGGTCCCAGGGGGGTTACGAGCAGTACTTC. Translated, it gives CASSRSQGGYEQYF.

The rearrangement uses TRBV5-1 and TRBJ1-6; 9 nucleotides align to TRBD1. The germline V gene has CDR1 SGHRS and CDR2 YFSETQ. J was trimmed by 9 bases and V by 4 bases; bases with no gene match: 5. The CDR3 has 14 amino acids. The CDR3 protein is CASSGGTGLSPLHF. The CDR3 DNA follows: TGCGCCAGCAGCGGCGGGACAGGGCTTTCACCCCTCCACTTT.

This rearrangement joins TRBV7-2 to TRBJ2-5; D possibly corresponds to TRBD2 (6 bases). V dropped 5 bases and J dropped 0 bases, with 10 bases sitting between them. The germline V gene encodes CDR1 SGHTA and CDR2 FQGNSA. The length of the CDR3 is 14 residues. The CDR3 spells CASSPGGYQETQYF. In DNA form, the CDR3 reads TGTGCCAGCAGCCCTGGGGGGTACCAAGAGACCCAGTACTTC.

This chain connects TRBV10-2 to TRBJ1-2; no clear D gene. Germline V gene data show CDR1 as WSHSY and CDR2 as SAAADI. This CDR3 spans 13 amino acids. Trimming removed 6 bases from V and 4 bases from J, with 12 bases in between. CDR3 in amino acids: CASRVTSSYGYTF. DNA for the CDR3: TGCGCCAGCAGAGTCACAAGTTCCTATGGCTACACCTTC.

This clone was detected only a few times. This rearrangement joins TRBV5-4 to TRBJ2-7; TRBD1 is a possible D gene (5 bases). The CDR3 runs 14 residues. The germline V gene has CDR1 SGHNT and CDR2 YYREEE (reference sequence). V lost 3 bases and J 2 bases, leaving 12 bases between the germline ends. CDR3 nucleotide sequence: TGTGCCAGCAGCTACAACCGACAGACCTACGAGCAGTACTTC. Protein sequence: CASSYNRQTYEQYF.

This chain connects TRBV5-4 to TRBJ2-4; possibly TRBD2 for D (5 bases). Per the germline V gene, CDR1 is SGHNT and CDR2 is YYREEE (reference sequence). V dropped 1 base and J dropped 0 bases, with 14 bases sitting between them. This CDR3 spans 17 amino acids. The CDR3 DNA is TGTGCCAGCAGCTTGCCACCTTTGGACTCAGCCAAAAACATTCAGTACTTC. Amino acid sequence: CASSLPPLDSAKNIQYF.

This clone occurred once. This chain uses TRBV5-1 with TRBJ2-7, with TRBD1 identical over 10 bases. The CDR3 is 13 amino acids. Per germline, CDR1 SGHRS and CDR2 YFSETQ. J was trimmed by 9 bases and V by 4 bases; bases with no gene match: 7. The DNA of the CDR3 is TGCGCCAGCAGCATCTCCCGGGACAGGGGGCAGTACTTC. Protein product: CASSISRDRGQYF. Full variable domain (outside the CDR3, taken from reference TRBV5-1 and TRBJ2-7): KAGVTQTPRYLIKTRGQQVTLSCSPISGHRSVSWYQQTPGQGLQFLFEYFSETQRNKGNFPGRFSGRQFSNSRSEMNVSTLELGDSALYLCASSISRDRGQYFGPGTRLTVT.

The chain's CDR3 is CASSLVGTSRTDTQYF. The CDR3 region has the DNA TGTGCCAGCAGTTTAGTAGGGACATCCCGCACAGATACGCAGTATTTT. The rearrangement links TRBV27 to TRBJ2-3; tentatively, D is TRBD1 (6 bases). Per the germline V gene, CDR1 is MNHEY and CDR2 is SMNVEV (reference sequence). V shed 2 bases and J shed 1 base, with 13 bases lying between them. This CDR3 spans 16 amino acids.

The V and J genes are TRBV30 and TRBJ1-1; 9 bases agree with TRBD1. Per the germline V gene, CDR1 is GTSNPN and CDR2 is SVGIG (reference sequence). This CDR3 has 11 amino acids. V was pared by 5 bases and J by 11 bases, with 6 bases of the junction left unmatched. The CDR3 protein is CAWVRDRDAFF. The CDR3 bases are TGTGCCTGGGTTCGGGACAGGGACGCTTTCTTT.

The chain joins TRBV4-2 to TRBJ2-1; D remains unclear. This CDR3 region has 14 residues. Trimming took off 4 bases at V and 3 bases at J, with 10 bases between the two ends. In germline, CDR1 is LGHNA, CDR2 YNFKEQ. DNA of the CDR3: TGTGCCAGCAGCCCACCCCACAACTACAATGAGCAGTTCTTC. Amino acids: CASSPPHNYNEQFF.

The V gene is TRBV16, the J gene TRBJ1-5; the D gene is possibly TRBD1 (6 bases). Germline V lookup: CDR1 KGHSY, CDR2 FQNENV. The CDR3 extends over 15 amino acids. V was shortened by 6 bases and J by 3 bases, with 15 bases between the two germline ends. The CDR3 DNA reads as TGTGCCAGCAGATCAGAGACAGGCAACAATCAGCCCCAGCATTTT. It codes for CASRSETGNNQPQHF.